The sequence of this TCR beta chain was determined in a study of patients and donors after allogeneic stem cell transplantation. TCRdb passed the RT-PCR reads through MiXCR, listing each CDR3 protein once. Of 37,000 or so distinct CDR3 sequences detected, 30% to 40% appear once; the ten largest clones hold about two thirds. There are 12 residues in the CDR3. Per germline, CDR1 KGHDR and CDR2 SFDVKD. V was trimmed by 1 base and J by 7 bases, leaving 4 bases between them. This clonotype was observed many times. This TCR was recovered from a human donor who was either an allogeneic HSCT recipient or a stem cell or donor lymphocyte infusion donor (not recorded which). It is not recorded whose cells these are; they may come from a transplant donor. The specimen sequenced was blood, either unsorted or a sorted T cell fraction (not recorded which). V usage is TRBV24-1 and J usage is TRBJ1-5; D not resolved. The CDR3 bases are TGTGCCACCAGTGATTTAGGGCAGCCCCAGCATTTT. Translation gives CATSDLGQPQHF.